One T cell receptor (beta chain) is described in this entry. The antigen is undetermined. The same CDR3 is also encoded by other DNA sequences in this sample. Sequencing targeted expressed TCRB transcripts, as all isolated RNA had been reverse transcribed. The assay was immunoSEQ multiplex PCR, and TCRdb's table has in-frame clones only and misses some. The sample records approximately 170,000 clones, around 63% being singletons. This sample is part of a study of beta chain features in type 1 diabetes. Study in general: The number of sorted cells examined across all samples was roughly 100,000,000.

V lost 1 base and J 3 bases, leaving 4 bases between the germline ends. The length of the CDR3 is 12 residues. CDR1 SGHTA and CDR2 FQGNSA come from the germline V gene. Every single donor gave one heparinised blood draw, and these averaged about 100 mL. Notes on the study in general: Moderate yet significant TCRB CDR3 shortening was seen in Type 1 diabetes patients in all four CD4+ subsets. The cDNA sequencing approach could over-represent high-TCR-expressing cells. VDJ junctions sequenced from type 1 diabetes patients showed fewer insertions and more deletions.

The origin of this receptor is a man under 40 with type 1 diabetes. Material for sequencing was naive CD4+ T cells from blood. The V and J genes are TRBV7-2 and TRBJ2-7; D is unclear. The CDR3, as DNA: TGTGCCAGCAGCTTAGGGGTCTACGAGCAGTACTTC. This sequence encodes CASSLGVYEQYF.